Listed here are 21 T cell receptor beta chains from one sample, sequenced in a study of shared clonotypes between healthy human individuals. Repertoires were generated with immunoSEQ multiplex PCR, while TCRdb's copy carries only in-frame clones and drops some. Of around 1.9 million clones listed, about 92% are singletons. Cells designated naive CD8 were CD45RO-negative and were positively selected for CCR7, with terminally differentiated effector memory CD45RA+ cells excluded. The sequenced sample consisted of naive CD8+ T cells from PBMCs. These TCRs come from a man aged 18 to 30 in good health. Some clones in this sample may be carry-over from other donors' samples.

The chain links TRBV11-2 to TRBJ2-2; tentatively, D is TRBD1 (10 bases). Germline CDR1 is SGHAT and CDR2 is FQNNGV. Trimming pared 8 bases from V and 4 bases from J, leaving 23 bases between. There are 17 residues in the CDR3. In DNA, the CDR3 is TGTGCCAGCTACGGACAGGGGGTGCGGGAGGGCACCGGGGAGCTGTTTTTT. This sequence encodes CASYGQGVREGTGELFF.

The CDR3 sequence: CASSTIAGGLYEQYF. The CDR3 DNA reads TGTGCCAGCAGTACCATTGCAGGGGGCTTGTACGAGCAGTACTTC. The rearrangement uses TRBV6-5 and TRBJ2-7; 8 bases are shared with TRBD1. This CDR3 is built from 15 residues. Losses at the gene ends were 5 bases for V and 4 bases for J; bases not matched to a gene: 10. CDR1 and CDR2 (germline): MNHEY, SVGAGI.

V gene TRBV27 combines with J gene TRBJ2-1; the match to TRBD1 covers 8 bases. The CDR3 consists of 13 residues. Unmatched junction bases numbered 4, after V lost 2 bases and J lost 10 bases. The germline V gene has CDR1 MNHEY and CDR2 SMNVEV (reference sequence). The CDR3 sequence is CASSLAQGAEQFF. In DNA form, the CDR3 reads TGTGCCAGCAGTTTAGCCCAGGGGGCGGAGCAGTTCTTC.

The genes are TRBV4-1 and TRBJ1-5, with D perhaps TRBD1 (5 bases). V dropped 4 bases and J dropped 0 bases, with 16 bases sitting between them. The length of the CDR3 is 17 residues. Germline values: CDR1 MGHRA, CDR2 YSYEKL. CDR3 loop: CASSPTPTELSNQPQHF. CDR3 sequence (DNA): TGCGCCAGCAGCCCCACCCCGACAGAACTTAGCAATCAGCCCCAGCATTTT.

About this clone: Different DNA sequences within this sample yield the same CDR3. The V and J genes are TRBV5-1 and TRBJ1-1; the D gene is possibly TRBD1 (5 bases). Germline values: CDR1 SGHRS, CDR2 YFSETQ. V was trimmed by 0 bases and J by 2 bases, leaving 8 bases between them. The CDR3 has 14 amino acids. The CDR3, as DNA: TGCGCCAGCAGCTTGGCCGGGGGAAACACTGAAGCTTTCTTT. Amino acid sequence: CASSLAGGNTEAFF.

J is TRBJ2-7 and V is TRBV9; 11 nucleotides match TRBD2. The CDR3 length is 15 residues. Germline V CDR1 and CDR2: SGDLS, YYNGEE. The junction had 7 bases not matched to a gene; V was cut back by 5 bases and J by 3 bases. The CDR3 DNA follows: TGTGCCAGCAGTCGTAGCGGGAGGGCCGACTACGAGCAGTACTTC. It codes for CASSRSGRADYEQYF.

The genes are TRBV28 and TRBJ1-4; D may be TRBD1 (5 bases). The V and J ends lost 6 bases and 3 bases respectively, with 11 bases between them. Germline CDR1 is MDHEN and CDR2 is SYDVKM. This CDR3 is built from 14 residues. CDR3 sequence (DNA): TGTGCCAGCAGGGGGACGGCCTCTAATGAAAAACTGTTTTTT. Translating it yields CASRGTASNEKLFF.

The rearrangement joins TRBV6-1 to TRBJ1-5; D might be TRBD1 (5 bases). V was cut by 6 bases and J by 3 bases, with 9 bases left in between. The CDR3 contains 13 residues. The germline gives CDR1 MNHNS, CDR2 SASEGT. DNA for the CDR3: TGTGCCAGCAGCTGGGGCCTCAATCAGCCCCAGCATTTT. Encoded protein: CASSWGLNQPQHF.

For this clone: This specimen includes other DNA sequences encoding the same CDR3. The chain links TRBV4-1 to TRBJ2-5; D tentatively fits TRBD1 or TRBD2 (5 bases each). The germline V gene encodes CDR1 MGHRA and CDR2 YSYEKL. V gave up 0 bases and J gave up 4 bases, with 9 bases separating them. The CDR3 totals 14 residues. The CDR3 loop reads CASSQDRGVETQYF. In nucleotides, the CDR3 is TGCGCCAGCAGCCAAGATCGAGGGGTAGAGACCCAGTACTTC.

CDR3 protein: CASSLGQRAPYF. CDR3 DNA: TGTGCCAGCAGCTTAGGACAGCGGGCCCCCTACTTC. The V call is TRBV7-2, the J call TRBJ2-7; possible D gene TRBD2, 6 bases. CDR3 size: 12 residues. The germline V and J ends were trimmed by 1 base and 13 bases, with 14 bases remaining between them. The germline V gene encodes CDR1 SGHTA and CDR2 FQGNSA.

The chain links TRBV2 to TRBJ1-2; D gene ambiguous. V was clipped by 7 bases and J by 4 bases, with 10 bases between them. CDR1 SNHLY and CDR2 FYNNEI come from the germline V gene. The CDR3 extends over 12 amino acids. The CDR3 spells CASMIESYGYTF. CDR3 coding DNA: TGTGCCAGCATGATCGAGAGCTATGGCTACACCTTC.

The chain recombines TRBV29-1 with TRBJ2-3; the match to TRBD2 covers 10 bases. The V segment lost 1 base and the J segment 3 bases; nucleotides outside the gene matches: 16. Germline V gene data show CDR1 as SQVTM and CDR2 as ANQGSEA. The CDR3 contains 19 residues. For the CDR3, the DNA is TGCAGCGTTGAAGTTGGGCTAAGCGGGAGGGCCGGTGGGACAGATACGCAGTATTTT. This encodes CSVEVGLSGRAGGTDTQYF.

The J gene is TRBJ2-5, the V gene TRBV5-8, with a weak D call TRBD1 (6 bases). Trimming took off 8 bases at V and 4 bases at J, with 15 bases between the two ends. This CDR3 is 13 amino acids long. From germline, CDR1 is SGHTS and CDR2 YDEGEE. CDR3 protein: CARSQDSGETQYF. Written as DNA, the CDR3 is TGTGCCAGAAGTCAGGACAGCGGAGAGACCCAGTACTTC.

The chain recombines TRBV7-9 with TRBJ2-1, with 10 bases aligning to TRBD2. CDR1 and CDR2 from the germline V gene are SEHNR and FQNEAQ (reference sequence). The CDR3 is 19 residues long. Trimming removed 5 bases from V and 5 bases from J; junction bases left unmatched: 18. For the CDR3, the DNA is TGTGCCAGCAGCCCCCACCACCTAGCGGGAGTTCTGTTCGACAATGAGCAGTTCTTC. Protein: CASSPHHLAGVLFDNEQFF.

The chain is built from TRBV7-9 and TRBJ1-5; maybe TRBD1 (5 bases). The CDR3 sequence is 14 residues long. V was cut by 5 bases and J by 10 bases, with 18 bases left in between. Germline assignment: CDR1 SEHNR and CDR2 FQNEAQ (reference sequence). CDR3 region: CASSLGGGINPQHF. CDR3 DNA: TGTGCCAGCAGCCTAGGTGGGGGTATCAATCCCCAGCATTTT. The variable domain in full, completed from reference TRBV7-9 and TRBJ1-5, reads DTGVSQNPRHKITKRGQNVTFRCDPISEHNRLYWYRQTLGQGPEFLTYFQNEAQLEKSRLLSDRFSAERPKGSFSTLEIQRTEQGDSAMYLCASSLGGGINPQHFGDGTRLSIL.

This chain links TRBV7-3 with TRBJ2-1; D is undetermined. The length of the CDR3 is 14 residues. V lost 1 base and J lost 6, with 10 bases in between. Looked up from germline, CDR1 is SGHTA and CDR2 is FQGTGA. The CDR3 region is CASSLNLGRNEQFF. DNA for the CDR3: TGTGCCAGCAGCTTAAATCTCGGGCGCAATGAGCAGTTCTTC.

The V gene is TRBV19, the J gene TRBJ2-4; a possible D gene is TRBD2 (6 bases). V was pared by 3 bases and J by 6 bases, with 21 bases between. Germline V CDR1 and CDR2: LNHDA, SQIVND (reference sequence). The CDR3 spans 17 residues. CDR3 sequence (DNA): TGTGCCAGTAGTATGGAACCCCTAAGGAGGGTCGGAAACATTCAGTACTTC. As protein: CASSMEPLRRVGNIQYF.

The CDR3: CASSARLAGGTYEQYF. The CDR3 DNA reads TGCGCCAGCAGCGCCCGACTAGCGGGAGGGACCTACGAGCAGTACTTC. The V gene is TRBV4-1, the J gene TRBJ2-7; 14 positions agree with TRBD2. Trimming at V came to 5 bases and at J to 2 bases, leaving 5 bases not matched to a gene. The CDR3 has 16 amino acids. Germline V gene data show CDR1 as MGHRA and CDR2 as YSYEKL.

This sequence joins TRBV2 and TRBJ1-4; maybe TRBD1 (5 bases). The germline V gene has CDR1 SNHLY and CDR2 FYNNEI. This CDR3 has 16 residues. Trimming cost V 1 base and J 3 bases, with 12 bases left between them. The CDR3 reads CASSEGLRGANEKLFF. The CDR3, as DNA: TGTGCCAGCAGTGAAGGGTTAAGGGGAGCTAATGAAAAACTGTTTTTT.

The rearrangement uses TRBV11-2 and TRBJ2-7, with D perhaps matching TRBD2 (6 bases). V shed 5 bases and J shed 12 bases, with 14 bases lying between them. CDR1 is SGHAT, CDR2 FQNNGV, per germline. The CDR3 covers 11 residues. CDR3 residues: CASSPSATLYF. CDR3 bases: TGTGCCAGCAGCCCTAGCGCCACTTTGTACTTC.

A note on this clone: Other DNA sequences in the sample encode the same CDR3. This chain uses TRBV6-5 with TRBJ2-1; D is perhaps TRBD2 (6 bases). Trimming left V 6 bases short and J 1 base short, with 13 bases between. Germline CDR1 MNHEY, CDR2 SVGAGI. The CDR3 runs to 15 residues. The CDR3 coding sequence is TGTGCCAGCAGCCCCGGGAGAACTTCCTACAATGAGCAGTTCTTC. Amino acids: CASSPGRTSYNEQFF.